The 21 T cell receptor beta chains presented below share a single source sample, sequenced in a study of T cells in Graves' hyperthyroidism and ophthalmopathy. Amplified TCR beta CDR3 regions came from RNA transcripts. When the TCR CDR3 underwent first-round RT-PCR, the HTBI primer set was used. TCRdb redid the calling of the multiplex PCR reads with MiXCR, one entry per CDR3 protein. The repertoire holds 300,000 to 400,000 distinct CDR3 sequences, with roughly a fifth as singletons. Specimen: blood. The receptors derive from a woman aged 45-65 years with Graves' hyperthyroidism.

This clonotype was recorded many times. This rearrangement joins TRBV3-1 to TRBJ2-3; 11 positions agree with TRBD2. The CDR3 consists of 16 residues. The germline V gene encodes CDR1 LGHDT and CDR2 YNNKEL (reference sequence). V shed 2 bases, J shed 7 bases, and the junction held 8 bases outside the gene matches. The DNA of the CDR3 is TGTGCCAGCAGCCAATCCACTAGCGGGAGCGAGAATACGCAGTATTTT. This translates into CASSQSTSGSENTQYF.

In its sample, this clonotype was seen a few times. This chain uses TRBV19 with TRBJ2-7; TRBD2 matches 8 bases. This CDR3 spans 15 amino acids. Germline V CDR1 and CDR2: LNHDA, SQIVND (reference sequence). V was clipped by 6 bases and J by 3 bases; unmatched bases: 10. The CDR3 sequence is CASSQTSESFYEQYF. DNA for the CDR3: TGTGCCAGTAGCCAGACTAGCGAGAGCTTCTACGAGCAGTACTTC.

This clonotype was detected ten times or more. V gene TRBV2 combines with J gene TRBJ1-1; D is unclear. The CDR3 has 13 amino acids. Germline CDR1 and CDR2: SNHLY and FYNNEI. Between the trimmed V and J ends, which lost 1 base and 1 base, there was a span of 4 bases. The CDR3 DNA reads TGTGCCAGCAGTGAAGAATCGAACACTGAAGCTTTCTTT. Translated: CASSEESNTEAFF.

This clonotype showed up many times. The V call is TRBV11-1, the J call TRBJ1-2; 9 nucleotides match TRBD1. The germline gives CDR1 SGHAT, CDR2 FQDESV (reference sequence). The CDR3 contains 14 residues. V shed 7 bases, J shed 4 bases, and the junction held 7 bases outside the gene matches. The CDR3 protein is CASNPGQGTYGYTF. The CDR3 DNA sequence: TGTGCCAGCAACCCGGGACAGGGAACCTATGGCTACACCTTC.

V gene TRBV30 combines with J gene TRBJ1-2; 9 bases match TRBD1. The length of the CDR3 is 16 residues. CDR1 GTSNPN and CDR2 SVGIG come from the germline V gene (reference sequence). The J segment lost 4 bases and the V segment lost 0 bases, leaving 9 bases of the junction unmatched. CDR3 sequence (DNA): TGTGCCTGGAGTGTACCCTGGGGACAGGGATTCTATGGCTACACCTTC. Translation: CAWSVPWGQGFYGYTF.

This clonotype occurred many times. This chain links TRBV6-1 with TRBJ2-3; 8 bases fit TRBD2. The CDR3 loop spans 17 amino acids. The germline V gene has CDR1 MNHNS and CDR2 SASEGT. The V gene end was trimmed by 2 bases and the J gene end by 2 bases; junction bases not matched to a gene: 9. The CDR3 DNA is TGTGCCAGCAGTGAATTGGCGGGAGGCGCGATCACAGATACGCAGTATTTT. Its translation is CASSELAGGAITDTQYF.

Many counts were recorded for this clonotype. The chain carries TRBV6-1 and TRBJ2-5, with D possibly TRBD2 on 5 matching bases. CDR1 and CDR2 from the germline V gene are MNHNS and SASEGT. The CDR3 covers 14 residues. Trimming cost V 5 bases and J 2 bases, with 12 bases left between them. The CDR3: CASSNRAAQETQYF. CDR3 DNA sequence: TGTGCCAGCAGTAACCGAGCGGCACAAGAGACCCAGTACTTC.

V and J are TRBV19 and TRBJ2-2; 7 nucleotides match TRBD1. This CDR3 has 20 amino acids. Germline V gives CDR1 LNHDA, CDR2 SQIVND (reference sequence). V lost 4 bases, J lost 2 bases, and 19 bases stayed unmatched. The chain's CDR3 is CASSTRTGGWDNINTGELFF. The CDR3 bases are TGTGCCAGTAGTACCAGGACAGGAGGATGGGACAATATAAACACCGGGGAGCTGTTTTTT.

This clonotype was detected ten times or more. This chain uses TRBV15 with TRBJ2-1; D is uncertain. The CDR3 spans 13 residues. The germline gives CDR1 LNHNV, CDR2 YYDKDF (reference sequence). V lost 9 bases and J lost 8, with 17 bases in between. CDR3 DNA: TGTGCCACTACGATCGGCGGTAGGGATGAGCAGTTCTTC. Encoded protein: CATTIGGRDEQFF.

This clonotype was counted once. The genes are TRBV2 and TRBJ2-1; 9 bases line up with TRBD2. The CDR3 sequence is 13 residues long. Trimming at V came to 7 bases and at J to 10 bases, leaving 8 bases not matched to a gene. The germline V gene has CDR1 SNHLY and CDR2 FYNNEI. The CDR3 region has the DNA TGTGCCAGCAAATTCGGTCTAGCGGGAGAGCAGTTCTTC. Its translation is CASKFGLAGEQFF.

The chain couples TRBV2 to TRBJ1-1, with no clear D. This CDR3 is 12 amino acids long. Germline loops: CDR1 SNHLY, CDR2 FYNNEI. The ends were cut back, 1 base at V and 4 bases at J, with 4 bases in the middle. The CDR3 DNA reads TGTGCCAGCAGTGAAGGGCTCACTGAAGCTTTCTTT. The encoded protein is CASSEGLTEAFF.

The chain couples TRBV6-1 to TRBJ1-2; D might be TRBD1 (5 bases). V lost 5 bases and J 4 bases, leaving 11 bases between the germline ends. Germline V gives CDR1 MNHNS, CDR2 SASEGT. The CDR3 covers 13 residues. CDR3 DNA: TGTGCCAGCAGTTTGACAGCCGCCTATGGCTACACCTTC. Translated: CASSLTAAYGYTF.

This clonotype came up many times. The chain joins TRBV20-1 to TRBJ2-7; D uncertain. Trimming left V 0 bases short and J 3 bases short, with 9 bases between. Germline assignment: CDR1 DFQATT and CDR2 SNEGSKA (reference sequence). CDR3 length: 13 amino acids. CDR3 in DNA: TGCAGTGCTAGAGATGTCGGCAGCTACGAGCAGTACTTC. It encodes CSARDVGSYEQYF.

Many counts were recorded for this clonotype. The chain carries TRBV12-3 or TRBV12-4 and TRBJ2-5; D is possibly TRBD1 (5 bases). The V and J ends lost 4 bases and 5 bases respectively, with 14 bases between them. This CDR3 is built from 14 residues. CDR3 amino acids: CASSSGLHRETQYF. In DNA, the CDR3 is TGTGCCAGCAGTTCAGGGCTACACAGGGAGACCCAGTACTTC.

This clonotype was seen ten or more times. This chain links TRBV28 with TRBJ1-1, with a tentative D call TRBD1 (5 bases). Deletions cut 5 bases from V and 4 bases from J, with 14 bases between. The length of the CDR3 is 14 residues. CDR1 is MDHEN, CDR2 SYDVKM, per germline. CDR3 sequence reads: CASSPLPGPTEAFF. As DNA, the CDR3 is TGTGCCAGCAGTCCCCTGCCAGGGCCCACTGAAGCTTTCTTT.

V gene TRBV19 combines with J gene TRBJ1-2; 8 bases match TRBD1. Germline V gives CDR1 LNHDA, CDR2 SQIVND (reference sequence). There are 12 residues in the CDR3. V shed 6 bases and J 6 bases; nucleotides not matched to a gene: 3. CDR3 protein: CASSGQGNGYTF. The CDR3 DNA sequence: TGTGCCAGTAGCGGACAGGGTAATGGCTACACCTTC.

This clonotype showed up many times. The chain links TRBV27 to TRBJ2-7; D may match TRBD1 or TRBD2 (5 bases each). From germline, CDR1 is MNHEY and CDR2 SMNVEV (reference sequence). Trimming removed 5 bases from V and 5 bases from J, with 19 bases in between. The CDR3 consists of 15 residues. This chain's CDR3 is CASSHFRDGPDEQYF. CDR3 nucleotides: TGTGCCAGCAGTCACTTCCGGGACGGTCCCGACGAGCAGTACTTC.

This clonotype was observed many times. The V gene is TRBV11-2, the J gene TRBJ1-2; D perhaps matches TRBD1 (5 bases). This CDR3 has 14 amino acids. Trimming shortened V by 5 bases and J by 7 bases, and 17 bases separated the two germline ends. CDR1 is SGHAT and CDR2 is FQNNGV in the germline V gene. The CDR3 DNA sequence: TGTGCCAGCAGCCCCTGGCAGGGCAATTCTGGCTACACCTTC. It codes for CASSPWQGNSGYTF.

The chain joins TRBV6-1 to TRBJ2-7; D remains ambiguous. Trimming took off 7 bases at V and 3 bases at J, with 10 bases between the two ends. The CDR3 sequence is 12 residues long. Germline CDR1 is MNHNS and CDR2 is SASEGT. CDR3: CASKGPNYEQYF. CDR3 in DNA: TGTGCCAGCAAAGGCCCAAACTACGAGCAGTACTTC.

The chain is built from TRBV5-1 and TRBJ2-5, with a weak D call TRBD2 (7 bases). This CDR3 has 19 residues. In germline, CDR1 is SGHRS, CDR2 YFSETQ. Trimming removed 4 bases from V and 5 bases from J, with 30 bases in between. The CDR3 nucleotides read TGCGCCAGCAGCCCGGCGGCGCCTGGGCGGGGGCTTGAAGGGGAGACCCAGTACTTC. This gives the protein CASSPAAPGRGLEGETQYF.

This clonotype has just a few counts. The chain joins TRBV10-1 to TRBJ1-5; unclear D gene. CDR3 size: 13 residues. In germline, CDR1 is WNHNN, CDR2 SYGVQD (reference sequence). V lost 6 bases to trimming and J lost 1 base, with 7 bases between them. The CDR3 nucleotides read TGCGCCAGCAGAGACACGAGCAATCAGCCCCAGCATTTT. Translated, it gives CASRDTSNQPQHF.